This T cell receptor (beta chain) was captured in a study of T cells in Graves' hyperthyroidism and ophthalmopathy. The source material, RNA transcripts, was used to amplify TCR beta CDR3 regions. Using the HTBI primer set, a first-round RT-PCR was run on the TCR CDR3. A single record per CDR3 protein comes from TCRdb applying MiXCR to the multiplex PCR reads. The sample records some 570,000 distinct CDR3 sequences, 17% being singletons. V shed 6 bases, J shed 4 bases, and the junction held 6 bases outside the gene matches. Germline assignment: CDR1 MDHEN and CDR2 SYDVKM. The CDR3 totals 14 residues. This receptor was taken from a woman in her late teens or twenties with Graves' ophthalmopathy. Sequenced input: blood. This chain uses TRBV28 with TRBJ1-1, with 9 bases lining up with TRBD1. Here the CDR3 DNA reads TGTGCCAGCAGATCCCTGACAGGGGGCACTGAAGCTTTCTTT. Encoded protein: CASRSLTGGTEAFF.